This T cell receptor (beta chain) was documented in a study of blood T cell repertoires in COVID-19. About the study: The United States, Italy and Spain provided the acute and convalescent COVID-19 samples. The analysed material was cDNA or gDNA that came from T cells, B-cell-depleted T cells, or PBMCs.

Trimming removed 3 bases from V and 6 bases from J; junction bases left unmatched: 7. The CDR3 covers 15 residues. CDR1 and CDR2 (germline): LGHNT, FRNRAP. Original processing notes: By means of reference gene primer amplification, nucleated cell counts were estimated. Measured with immunoSEQ multiplex PCR; TCRdb has only the in-frame clones, and not every one. The DNA gave D and trimming, while V, J and clone size come from that table. Of about 290,000 clones listed, approximately 80% are singletons. The chain links TRBV12-5 to TRBJ2-2, with 7 bases aligning to TRBD2. Sequenced: peripheral blood. This TCR was sampled from a woman between 45 and 65 years old with active or convalescent COVID-19. CDR3 sequence: CASGLAAGVAGELFF. The CDR3 DNA is TGTGCTAGTGGTTTAGCGGCGGGAGTGGCCGGGGAGCTGTTTTTT.